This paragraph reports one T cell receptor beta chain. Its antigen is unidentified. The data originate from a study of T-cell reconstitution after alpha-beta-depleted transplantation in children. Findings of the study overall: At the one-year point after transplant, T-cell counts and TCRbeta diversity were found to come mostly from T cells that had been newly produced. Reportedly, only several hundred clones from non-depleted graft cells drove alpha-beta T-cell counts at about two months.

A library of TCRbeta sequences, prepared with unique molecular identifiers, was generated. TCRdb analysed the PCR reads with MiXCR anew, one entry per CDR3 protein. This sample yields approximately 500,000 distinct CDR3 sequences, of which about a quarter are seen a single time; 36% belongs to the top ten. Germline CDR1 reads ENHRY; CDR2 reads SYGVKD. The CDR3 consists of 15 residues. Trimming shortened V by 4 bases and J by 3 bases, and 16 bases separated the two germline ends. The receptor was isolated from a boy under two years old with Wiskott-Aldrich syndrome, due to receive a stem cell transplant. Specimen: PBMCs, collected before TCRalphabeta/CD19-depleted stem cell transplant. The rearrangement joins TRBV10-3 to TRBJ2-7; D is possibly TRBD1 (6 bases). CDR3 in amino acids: CAISGAGQIVYEQYF. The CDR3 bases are TGTGCCATCAGTGGTGCAGGACAGATAGTCTACGAGCAGTACTTC.